A selection of T cell receptor beta chains follows, all from one sample in a study of shared clonotypes between healthy human individuals. Some clones are missing from TCRdb's copy, which holds only in-frame ones; the method was immunoSEQ multiplex PCR. This sample carries around 1,000,000 clones, roughly 80% of them seen once, and the ten largest clones take over 0.8%. The sequenced sample consisted of memory CD4+ T cells from PBMCs. The receptors shown here come from a man between 18 and 29 years old in good health. Some clones in this sample may be carry-over from other donors' samples. Each CDR3 is given with its conserved first and last residue. D genes are given only for firm matches. Clone size is shown for a subset of rows, as once, few, many or a class of expanded clone.

V gene: TRBV28
J gene: TRBJ2-1
D gene: NA
clone size: NA
CDR3 protein: CASTTSLVSSNEQFF
CDR3 DNA: TGTGCCAGCACCACGTCACTAGTTTCGTCCAATGAGCAGTTCTTC

V gene: TRBV30
J gene: TRBJ2-7
D gene: NA
clone size: NA
CDR3 protein: CASAGVNPYEQYF
CDR3 DNA: TGTGCCTCCGCAGGGGTGAACCCCTACGAGCAGTACTTC

V gene: TRBV9
J gene: TRBJ1-5
D gene: NA
clone size: NA
CDR3 protein: CASSPLGKGPYSNQPQHF
CDR3 DNA: TGTGCCAGCAGCCCCCTCGGGAAGGGTCCGTATAGCAATCAGCCCCAGCATTTT

V gene: TRBV18
J gene: TRBJ1-2
D gene: NA
clone size: NA
CDR3 protein: CASSQDSNYGYTF
CDR3 DNA: TGTGCCAGCTCACAAGACTCTAACTATGGCTACACCTTC

V gene: TRBV28
J gene: TRBJ2-1
D gene: TRBD1
clone size: NA
CDR3 protein: CASSSSGQGRDNEQFF
CDR3 DNA: TGTGCCAGCAGCTCCTCAGGACAGGGGAGGGACAATGAGCAGTTCTTC

V gene: TRBV10-1
J gene: TRBJ2-2
D gene: NA
clone size: NA
CDR3 protein: CASSEPFVFCPGELFF
CDR3 DNA: TGCGCCAGCAGTGAGCCGTTTGTTTTTTGCCCCGGGGAGCTGTTTTTT

V gene: TRBV6-1
J gene: TRBJ2-6
D gene: NA
clone size: NA
CDR3 protein: CASSGPGSGANVLTF
CDR3 DNA: TGTGCCAGCAGTGGACCGGGCTCTGGGGCCAACGTCCTGACTTTC

V gene: TRBV27
J gene: TRBJ2-2
D gene: NA
clone size: NA
CDR3 protein: CASSFDRRVGDTGELFF
CDR3 DNA: TGTGCCAGCAGTTTTGACCGGCGGGTGGGGGACACCGGGGAGCTGTTTTTT

V gene: TRBV7-2
J gene: TRBJ1-2
D gene: NA
clone size: NA
CDR3 protein: CASSLAQWGDRRYGYTF
CDR3 DNA: TGTGCCAGCAGCTTAGCCCAGTGGGGAGACAGGCGCTATGGCTACACCTTC

V gene: TRBV4-1
J gene: TRBJ2-7
D gene: NA
clone size: few
CDR3 protein: CASSQGTGNYEQYF
CDR3 DNA: TGCGCCAGCAGCCAAGGGACGGGGAACTACGAGCAGTACTTC

V gene: TRBV10-2
J gene: TRBJ2-7
D gene: NA
clone size: NA
CDR3 protein: CASSSTREQYF
CDR3 DNA: TGCGCCAGCAGTAGCACTAGGGAGCAGTACTTC

V gene: TRBV5-5
J gene: TRBJ2-2
D gene: NA
clone size: NA
CDR3 protein: CASSLDGAGELFF
CDR3 DNA: TGTGCCAGCAGCTTGGATGGGGCCGGGGAGCTGTTTTTT

V gene: TRBV28
J gene: TRBJ1-1
D gene: NA
clone size: few
CDR3 protein: CASSQSSLF
CDR3 DNA: TGTGCCAGCAGCCAATCGAGTCTCTTT

V gene: TRBV6-6
J gene: TRBJ2-7
D gene: TRBD1
clone size: few
CDR3 protein: CASSWGQVDTHF
CDR3 DNA: TGTGCCAGCAGTTGGGGACAGGTTGATACGCACTTC

V gene: TRBV19
J gene: TRBJ2-7
D gene: NA
clone size: NA
CDR3 protein: CASSIVAGPYEQYF
CDR3 DNA: TGTGCCAGTAGTATCGTTGCGGGCCCCTACGAGCAGTACTTC

V gene: TRBV19
J gene: TRBJ1-1
D gene: TRBD1
clone size: few
CDR3 protein: CASSIDTGTGNTEAFF
CDR3 DNA: TGTGCCAGTAGTATAGATACCGGGACAGGGAACACTGAAGCTTTCTTT

V gene: TRBV7-3
J gene: TRBJ2-1
D gene: NA
clone size: NA
CDR3 protein: CASSYRGEEQFF
CDR3 DNA: TGTGCCAGCAGCTATAGGGGGGAAGAGCAGTTCTTC

V gene: TRBV5-6
J gene: TRBJ1-2
D gene: NA
clone size: NA
CDR3 protein: CASSRQGEPWGYTF
CDR3 DNA: TGTGCCAGCAGCCGACAAGGAGAACCCTGGGGCTACACCTTC

V gene: TRBV2
J gene: TRBJ1-2
D gene: NA
clone size: NA
CDR3 protein: CASSNRPGGGYTF
CDR3 DNA: TGTGCCAGCAGTAACCGACCGGGGGGAGGCTACACCTTC

V gene: TRBV25-1
J gene: TRBJ1-4
D gene: NA
clone size: few
CDR3 protein: CASSDPRGSNEKLFF
CDR3 DNA: TGTGCCAGCAGTGACCCTCGAGGGTCTAATGAAAAACTGTTTTTT

V gene: TRBV7-9
J gene: TRBJ1-4
D gene: NA
clone size: NA
CDR3 protein: CASSLMGAQDLGREKLFF
CDR3 DNA: TGTGCCAGCAGCTTAATGGGGGCACAGGATCTGGGGCGTGAAAAACTGTTTTTT

V gene: TRBV7-2
J gene: TRBJ2-7
D gene: NA
clone size: NA
CDR3 protein: CASSLVGGAGSNYEQYF
CDR3 DNA: TGTGCCAGCAGCTTAGTAGGTGGAGCCGGGAGTAACTACGAGCAGTACTTC

V gene: TRBV6-1
J gene: TRBJ2-1
D gene: TRBD2
clone size: NA
CDR3 protein: CASRQGLAVYNEQFF
CDR3 DNA: TGTGCCAGCAGACAGGGACTAGCGGTGTACAATGAGCAGTTCTTC

V gene: TRBV28
J gene: TRBJ2-7
D gene: NA
clone size: NA
CDR3 protein: CASSPRGSEQYF
CDR3 DNA: TGTGCCAGCAGTCCGAGGGGGAGCGAGCAGTACTTC

V gene: TRBV19
J gene: TRBJ1-1
D gene: NA
clone size: few
CDR3 protein: CASSIKLGGGHEAFF
CDR3 DNA: TGTGCCAGTAGTATTAAGCTGGGAGGAGGGCACGAAGCTTTCTTT

V gene: TRBV30
J gene: TRBJ2-5
D gene: TRBD1
clone size: few
CDR3 protein: CAWRPGQATQYF
CDR3 DNA: TGTGCCTGGAGACCGGGACAGGCCACCCAGTACTTC

V gene: TRBV7-2
J gene: TRBJ2-3
D gene: NA
clone size: NA
CDR3 protein: CASSLRAGQMADTQYF
CDR3 DNA: TGTGCCAGCAGCTTAAGGGCGGGACAAATGGCAGATACGCAGTATTTT

V gene: TRBV5-6
J gene: TRBJ2-7
D gene: TRBD1
clone size: NA
CDR3 protein: CASRAGTGTYEQYF
CDR3 DNA: TGTGCCAGCAGGGCCGGGACAGGGACCTACGAGCAGTACTTC

V gene: TRBV7-9
J gene: TRBJ2-1
D gene: NA
clone size: NA
CDR3 protein: CASSFPLGTYNEQFF
CDR3 DNA: TGTGCCAGCAGCTTCCCGCTAGGGACCTACAATGAGCAGTTCTTC

V gene: TRBV28
J gene: TRBJ2-7
D gene: NA
clone size: NA
CDR3 protein: CASSVLGASYEQYF
CDR3 DNA: TGTGCCAGCAGTGTTCTCGGGGCCTCCTACGAGCAGTACTTC

V gene: TRBV5-6
J gene: TRBJ1-2
D gene: NA
clone size: NA
CDR3 protein: CASSLADRGLYGYTF
CDR3 DNA: TGTGCCAGCAGCTTGGCGGATCGGGGACTCTATGGCTACACCTTC

V gene: TRBV21-1
J gene: TRBJ1-2
D gene: NA
clone size: NA
CDR3 protein: CASIAYTDYGYTF
CDR3 DNA: TGTGCCAGCATCGCCTACACGGACTATGGCTACACCTTC

V gene: TRBV14
J gene: TRBJ1-2
D gene: TRBD1
clone size: NA
CDR3 protein: CASSFGTGHDYGYTF
CDR3 DNA: TGTGCCAGCAGCTTCGGGACAGGGCACGACTATGGCTACACCTTC

V gene: TRBV4-1
J gene: TRBJ2-7
D gene: TRBD2
clone size: NA
CDR3 protein: CASSQAGGAGSEQYF
CDR3 DNA: TGCGCCAGCAGCCAAGCGGGAGGTGCCGGGTCCGAGCAGTACTTC

V gene: TRBV6-5
J gene: TRBJ2-1
D gene: TRBD1
clone size: NA
CDR3 protein: CASSQSGGSYNEQFF
CDR3 DNA: TGTGCCAGCTCGCAATCAGGGGGCTCCTACAATGAGCAGTTCTTC

V gene: TRBV30
J gene: TRBJ2-5
D gene: NA
clone size: NA
CDR3 protein: CAWSGQEQETQYF
CDR3 DNA: TGTGCCTGGAGTGGGCAGGAGCAAGAGACCCAGTACTTC

V gene: TRBV6-1
J gene: TRBJ2-7
D gene: TRBD2
clone size: NA
CDR3 protein: CASSEGLAGQREQYF
CDR3 DNA: TGTGCCAGCAGTGAAGGACTAGCGGGACAAAGGGAGCAGTACTTC

V gene: TRBV27
J gene: TRBJ1-5
D gene: NA
clone size: NA
CDR3 protein: CASGNQPQHF
CDR3 DNA: TGTGCCAGCGGTAATCAGCCCCAGCATTTT

V gene: TRBV7-2
J gene: TRBJ1-5
D gene: TRBD1
clone size: once
CDR3 protein: CASSRTGNSNQPQHF
CDR3 DNA: TGTGCCAGCAGCAGGACAGGGAATAGCAATCAGCCCCAGCATTTT

V gene: TRBV28
J gene: TRBJ2-7
D gene: NA
clone size: NA
CDR3 protein: CASSRPIGGSYYEQYF
CDR3 DNA: TGTGCCAGCAGTCGTCCGATTGGGGGCAGCTACTACGAGCAGTACTTC

V gene: TRBV7-8
J gene: TRBJ2-1
D gene: TRBD2
clone size: NA
CDR3 protein: CASSALTRGRTDEQFF
CDR3 DNA: TGTGCCAGCAGCGCCCTAACACGCGGGAGGACCGATGAGCAGTTCTTC

V gene: TRBV27
J gene: TRBJ2-3
D gene: NA
clone size: NA
CDR3 protein: CASSQRAWVYTQYF
CDR3 DNA: TGTGCCAGCAGCCAAAGGGCCTGGGTTTATACGCAGTATTTT